These 18 T cell receptor beta chains originate from one sample sequenced in a study of OX40 agonist ivuxolimab in advanced cancers. Generated by immunoSEQ multiplex PCR, the TCRdb table keeps only in-frame clones and is missing some. The table includes over 85,000 clones, around 83% detected once. The sample here was CD4+ or CD8+ T cells sorted from blood, taken in a trial of the OX40 agonist ivuxolimab. The receptors were sampled from an adult with an advanced solid tumor such as melanoma, head and neck, liver or kidney cancer.

The chain recombines TRBV5-1 with TRBJ1-3; D is possibly TRBD1 (5 bases). Trimming left V 1 base short and J 0 bases short, with 8 bases between. The CDR3 has 15 amino acids. Germline CDR1 and CDR2: SGHRS and YFSETQ. The CDR3 DNA follows: TGCGCCAGCAGCTTGACAGGACTCTCTGGAAACACCATATATTTT. Its translation is CASSLTGLSGNTIYF.

The chain is built from TRBV7-8 and TRBJ1-4, with 10 bases fitting TRBD1. CDR3 size: 15 residues. J lost 6 bases, V lost 0 bases, and 1 base had no gene match. Germline V gene sequence: CDR1 SGHVS, CDR2 FQNEAQ. CDR3 sequence reads: CASSLAGTGDEKLFF. The CDR3, as DNA: TGTGCCAGCAGCTTAGCAGGGACAGGGGATGAAAAACTGTTTTTT.

This chain links TRBV6-5 with TRBJ2-3, with 7 bases fitting TRBD2. CDR1 is MNHEY and CDR2 is SVGAGI in the germline V gene. After removal of 8 bases from V and 8 bases from J, the junction contained 13 bases not matched to a gene. CDR3 length equals 14 residues. In DNA, the CDR3 is TGTGCCAGCTTACCCCACGGGGGGATTGGTACGCAGTATTTT. This codes for CASLPHGGIGTQYF.

The chain recombines TRBV11-2 with TRBJ2-7, with D possibly TRBD1 on 5 matching bases. Germline V gene data show CDR1 as SGHAT and CDR2 as FQNNGV. The CDR3 is made up of 13 amino acids. V was trimmed by 5 bases and J by 11 bases, leaving 19 bases between them. The CDR3 protein is CASSTPRTRTEYF. CDR3 coding DNA: TGTGCCAGCAGCACCCCCCGGACACGCACCGAGTACTTC. The full variable domain, with the rest looked up from reference TRBV11-2 and TRBJ2-7, is EAGVAQSPRYKIIEKRQSVAFWCNPISGHATLYWYQQILGQGPKLLIQFQNNGVVDDSQLPKDRFSAERLKGVDSTLKIQPAKLEDSAVYLCASSTPRTRTEYFGPGTRLTVT.

This clone appeared a few times. V and J are TRBV25-1 and TRBJ1-5; D may be TRBD1 (5 bases). The CDR3 covers 14 residues. Germline V gene sequence: CDR1 MGHDK, CDR2 SYGVNS. The ends were cut back, 4 bases at V and 4 bases at J, with 11 bases in the middle. The CDR3 loop is CASSGREGNQPQHF. Here the CDR3 DNA reads TGTGCCAGCAGTGGCAGGGAGGGGAATCAGCCCCAGCATTTT.

This sequence joins TRBV28 and TRBJ2-7; D is uncertain. This CDR3 region has 14 residues. The germline V gene has CDR1 MDHEN and CDR2 SYDVKM. Deletions cut 5 bases from V and 0 bases from J, with 11 bases between. The CDR3 protein is CASSENIRSYEQYF. The CDR3 region has the DNA TGTGCCAGCAGTGAGAACATTCGCTCCTACGAGCAGTACTTC.

V is TRBV29-1 and J is TRBJ2-7, with 8 positions matching TRBD1. After removal of 2 bases from V and 0 bases from J, the junction contained 6 bases not matched to a gene. From germline, CDR1 is SQVTM and CDR2 ANQGSEA. There are 15 residues in the CDR3. In DNA, the CDR3 is TGCAGCGTTGAACCCCGGGACAGGAACTCCTACGAGCAGTACTTC. It translates to CSVEPRDRNSYEQYF.

V is TRBV12-2 and J is TRBJ2-2; TRBD1, the D gene given by the table, was not confirmed from the DNA. TRBV12-2 constitutes a pseudogene. The CDR3 is 18 residues long. CDR3 in DNA: TGTGCAAGTCGCTCAAGAAGGGGTGGGACAGGGGACACCGGGGAGCTGTTTTTT. It is translated as CASRSRRGGTGDTGELFF.

This clone occurred once. This chain uses TRBV4-1 with TRBJ2-7; weak D call: TRBD2 (7 bases). Per the germline V gene, CDR1 is MGHRA and CDR2 is YSYEKL. The V end lost 1 base, the J end lost 2 bases, and 12 bases lay between the germline ends. CDR3 size: 15 residues. CDR3 sequence reads: CASSQGGGVPYEQYF. The CDR3, as DNA: TGCGCCAGCAGCCAAGGAGGGGGGGTCCCCTACGAGCAGTACTTC.

The chain joins TRBV29-1 to TRBJ1-5, with a weak D call TRBD1 (6 bases). The CDR3 consists of 13 residues. The germline CDR1 and CDR2 sequences are SQVTM and ANQGSEA. The V and J ends lost 6 bases and 3 bases respectively, with 12 bases between them. The CDR3 spells CSVGQSINQPQHF. The CDR3, as DNA: TGCAGCGTCGGACAGAGCATCAATCAGCCCCAGCATTTT.

The genes are TRBV7-2 and TRBJ1-1; D may be TRBD1 (5 bases). The CDR3 is made up of 14 amino acids. CDR1 and CDR2 (germline): SGHTA, FQGNSA. The ends were cut back, 5 bases at V and 3 bases at J, with 13 bases in the middle. CDR3 coding DNA: TGTGCCAGCAGCCCTACCCAGGGTTACACTGAAGCTTTCTTT. Its protein is CASSPTQGYTEAFF.

The chain joins TRBV18 to TRBJ2-5; the match to TRBD1 covers 7 bases. The CDR3 extends over 14 amino acids. Germline-derived CDR1 and CDR2 are KGHSH and LQKENI. With 4 bases clipped from V and 2 bases from J, the junction kept 4 bases outside the gene matches. This CDR3 reads CASSRGQLQETQYF. The DNA for the CDR3 is TGTGCCAGCTCACGGGGACAGCTACAAGAGACCCAGTACTTC.

This clone came up a few times. This chain connects TRBV27 to TRBJ1-6; D remains unclear. V was cut by 2 bases and J by 7 bases, with 18 bases left in between. Per the germline V gene, CDR1 is MNHEY and CDR2 is SMNVEV (reference sequence). The CDR3 is 17 amino acids. The CDR3 coding sequence is TGTGCCAGCAGTTTAGGGTTGGGAGTCAGCAGCAATTCACCCCTCCACTTT. Protein: CASSLGLGVSSNSPLHF.

The chain recombines TRBV30 with TRBJ2-2, with 8 nucleotides matching TRBD1. Trimming at V came to 5 bases and at J to 2 bases, leaving 4 bases not matched to a gene. Germline loops: CDR1 GTSNPN, CDR2 SVGIG (reference sequence). CDR3 length: 14 amino acids. CDR3 in DNA: TGTGCCTGGCGGACAGGGTTAAACACCGGGGAGCTGTTTTTT. Translated: CAWRTGLNTGELFF.

A word on this clone: Other DNA sequences from this sample encode an identical CDR3 as well. The V and J genes are TRBV29-1 and TRBJ2-5; 9 nucleotides agree with TRBD1. Germline V gene sequence: CDR1 SQVTM, CDR2 ANQGSEA. This CDR3 has 13 residues. With 7 bases clipped from V and 4 bases from J, the junction kept 7 bases outside the gene matches. Written as DNA, the CDR3 is TGCAGCGCGAACAGGGGGCTAGTAGAGACCCAGTACTTC. This sequence encodes CSANRGLVETQYF.

CDR3 in amino acids: CASNPGQGSGELFF. For the CDR3, the DNA is TGTGCCAGCAACCCGGGACAGGGATCCGGGGAGCTGTTTTTT. The chain links TRBV11-3 to TRBJ2-2; 9 bases line up with TRBD1. The junction had 6 bases not matched to a gene; V was cut back by 7 bases and J by 6 bases. The CDR3 consists of 14 residues. Germline CDR1 and CDR2: SGHNT and YENEEA.

This chain joins TRBV7-2 and TRBJ2-5, with unresolved D. The CDR3 runs to 13 residues. The V end was cut by 5 bases, the J end by 1 base, with 8 bases between. Germline V gene data show CDR1 as SGHTA and CDR2 as FQGNSA. The CDR3 sequence: CASSPAFQETQYF. The CDR3, as DNA: TGTGCCAGCAGCCCTGCTTTCCAAGAGACCCAGTACTTC.

V and J are TRBV19 and TRBJ1-4; D unclear. The V end was cut by 4 bases, the J end by 2 bases, with 14 bases between. Germline lookup yields CDR1 LNHDA and CDR2 SQIVND (reference sequence). The CDR3 is made up of 16 amino acids. CDR3 amino acids: CASSTRGPRTNEKLFF. As DNA, the CDR3 is TGTGCCAGTAGTACCCGGGGTCCCCGGACTAATGAAAAACTGTTTTTT.